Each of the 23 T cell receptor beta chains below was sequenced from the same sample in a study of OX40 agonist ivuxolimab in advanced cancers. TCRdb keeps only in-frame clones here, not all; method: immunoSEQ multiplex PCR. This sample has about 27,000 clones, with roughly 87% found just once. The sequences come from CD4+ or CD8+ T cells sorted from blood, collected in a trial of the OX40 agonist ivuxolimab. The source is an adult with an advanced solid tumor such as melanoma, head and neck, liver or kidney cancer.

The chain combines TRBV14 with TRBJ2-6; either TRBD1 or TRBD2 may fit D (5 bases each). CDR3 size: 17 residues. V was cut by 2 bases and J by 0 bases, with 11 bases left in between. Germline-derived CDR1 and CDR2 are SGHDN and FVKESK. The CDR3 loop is CASSQSGLASGANVLTF. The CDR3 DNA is TGTGCCAGCAGCCAATCGGGGCTGGCCTCTGGGGCCAACGTCCTGACTTTC. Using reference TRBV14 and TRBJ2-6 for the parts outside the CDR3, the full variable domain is EAGVTQFPSHSVIEKGQTVTLRCDPISGHDNLYWYRRVMGKEIKFLLHFVKESKQDESGMPNNRFLAERTGGTYSTLKVQPAELEDSGVYFCASSQSGLASGANVLTFGAGSRLTVL.

In DNA form, the CDR3 reads TGTGCCACCGGGACAGGGAACACTGAAGCTTTCTTT. Its protein is CATGTGNTEAFF. This rearrangement joins TRBV2 to TRBJ1-1, with 8 bases matching TRBD1. V lost 10 bases to trimming and J lost 1 base; unmatched junction nucleotides: 2. This CDR3 is 12 amino acids long. The germline gives CDR1 SNHLY, CDR2 FYNNEI.

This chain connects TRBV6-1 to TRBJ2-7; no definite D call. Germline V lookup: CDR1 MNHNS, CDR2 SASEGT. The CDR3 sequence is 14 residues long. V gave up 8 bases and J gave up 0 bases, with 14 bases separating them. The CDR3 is CASSRATDSYEQYF. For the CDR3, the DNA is TGTGCCAGCTCGCGTGCCACAGACTCCTACGAGCAGTACTTC.

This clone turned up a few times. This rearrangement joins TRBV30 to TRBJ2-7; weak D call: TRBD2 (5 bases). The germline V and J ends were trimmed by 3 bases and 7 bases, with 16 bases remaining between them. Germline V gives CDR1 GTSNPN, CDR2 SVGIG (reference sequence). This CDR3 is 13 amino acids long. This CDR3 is CAWRYGPTGEQYF. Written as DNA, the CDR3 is TGTGCCTGGAGGTACGGCCCCACGGGGGAGCAGTACTTC.

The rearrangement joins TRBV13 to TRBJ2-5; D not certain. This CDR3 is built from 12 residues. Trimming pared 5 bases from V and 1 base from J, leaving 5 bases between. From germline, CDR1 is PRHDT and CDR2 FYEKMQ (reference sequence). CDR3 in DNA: TGTGCCAGCAGCCTCATCCAAGAGACCCAGTACTTC. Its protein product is CASSLIQETQYF.

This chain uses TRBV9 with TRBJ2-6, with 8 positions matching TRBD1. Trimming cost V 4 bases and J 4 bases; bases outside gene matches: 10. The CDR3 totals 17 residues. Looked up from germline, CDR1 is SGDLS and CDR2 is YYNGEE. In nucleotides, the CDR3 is TGTGCCAGCAGCCCTCTTGGACAGGGCCCCGGGGCCAACGTCCTGACTTTC. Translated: CASSPLGQGPGANVLTF.

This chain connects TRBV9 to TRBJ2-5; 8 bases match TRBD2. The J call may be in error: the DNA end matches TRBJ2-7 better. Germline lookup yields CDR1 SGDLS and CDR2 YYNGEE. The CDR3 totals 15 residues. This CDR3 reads CASSVGPAGAYEQYF. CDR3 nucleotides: TGTGCCAGCAGCGTAGGGCCAGCGGGGGCCTACGAGCAGTACTTC.

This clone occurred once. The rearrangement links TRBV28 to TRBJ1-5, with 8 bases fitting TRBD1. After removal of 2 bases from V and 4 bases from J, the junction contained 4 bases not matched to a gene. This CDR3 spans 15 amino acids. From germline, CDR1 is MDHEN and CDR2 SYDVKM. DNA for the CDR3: TGTGCCAGCAGTTTAGGCAGGGGGCGAAATCAGCCCCAGCATTTT. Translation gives CASSLGRGRNQPQHF.

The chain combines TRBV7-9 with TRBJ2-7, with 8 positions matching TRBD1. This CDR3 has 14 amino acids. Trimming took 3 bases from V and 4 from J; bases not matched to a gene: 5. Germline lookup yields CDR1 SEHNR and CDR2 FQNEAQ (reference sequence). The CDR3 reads CASSFGQGRYEQYF. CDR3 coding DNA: TGTGCCAGCAGCTTCGGACAGGGAAGGTACGAGCAGTACTTC.

In DNA form, the CDR3 reads TGTGCCAGCAGCTCCGGGGCCGAGGGCTACACCTTC. It specifies CASSSGAEGYTF. J is TRBJ1-2 and V is TRBV7-9, with a weak D call TRBD1 (5 bases). CDR1 and CDR2 from the germline V gene are SEHNR and FQNEAQ (reference sequence). Trimming stripped 4 bases from V and 8 bases from J, with 11 bases between. This CDR3 has 12 residues.

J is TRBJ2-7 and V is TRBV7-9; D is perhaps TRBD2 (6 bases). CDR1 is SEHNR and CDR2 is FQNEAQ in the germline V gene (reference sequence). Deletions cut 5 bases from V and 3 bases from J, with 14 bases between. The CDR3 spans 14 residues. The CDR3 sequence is CASSMKSGGYEQYF. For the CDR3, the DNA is TGTGCCAGCAGCATGAAATCCGGGGGCTACGAGCAGTACTTC.

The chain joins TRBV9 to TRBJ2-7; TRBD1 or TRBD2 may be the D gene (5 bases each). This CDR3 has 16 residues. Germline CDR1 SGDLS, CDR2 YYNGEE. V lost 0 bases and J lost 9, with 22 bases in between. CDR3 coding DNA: TGTGCCAGCAGCGTAGAAGGTCAGTCGGGGCCAGATGGGCAGTACTTC. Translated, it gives CASSVEGQSGPDGQYF.

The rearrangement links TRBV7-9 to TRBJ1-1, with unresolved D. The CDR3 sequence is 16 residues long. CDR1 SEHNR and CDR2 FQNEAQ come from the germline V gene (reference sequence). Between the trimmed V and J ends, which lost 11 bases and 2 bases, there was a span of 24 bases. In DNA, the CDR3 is TGTGCCCCAAGTAGGGCAGGAGACTACATTAACACTGAAGCTTTCTTT. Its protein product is CAPSRAGDYINTEAFF.

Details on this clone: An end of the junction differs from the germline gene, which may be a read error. CDR3 protein: CASSETGTPQDF. The CDR3 coding sequence is TGTGCCAGCAGTGAAACCGGGACACCGCAGGACTTC. The chain has TRBV6-1 and TRBJ2-7; D is possibly TRBD1 (6 bases). The CDR3 has 12 residues. Per the germline V gene, CDR1 is MNHNS and CDR2 is SASEGT.

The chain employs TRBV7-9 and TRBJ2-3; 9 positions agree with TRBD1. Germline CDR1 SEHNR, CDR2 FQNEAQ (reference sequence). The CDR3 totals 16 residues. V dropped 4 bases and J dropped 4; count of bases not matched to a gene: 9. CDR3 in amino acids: CASSSPRQGGADTQYF. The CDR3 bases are TGTGCCAGCAGCTCCCCTAGACAGGGGGGGGCAGATACGCAGTATTTT.

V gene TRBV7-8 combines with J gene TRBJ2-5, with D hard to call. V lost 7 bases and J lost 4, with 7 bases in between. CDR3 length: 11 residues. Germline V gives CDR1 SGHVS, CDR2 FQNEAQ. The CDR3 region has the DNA TGTGCCAGCACCTTGGGAGAGACCCAGTACTTC. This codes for CASTLGETQYF.

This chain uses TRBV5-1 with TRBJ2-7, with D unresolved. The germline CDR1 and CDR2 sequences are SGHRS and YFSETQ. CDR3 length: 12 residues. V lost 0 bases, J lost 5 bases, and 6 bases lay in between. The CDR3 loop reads CASSLVTDEQYF. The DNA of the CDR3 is TGCGCCAGCAGCTTGGTAACAGACGAGCAGTACTTC. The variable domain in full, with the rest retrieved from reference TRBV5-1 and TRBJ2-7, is KAGVTQTPRYLIKTRGQQVTLSCSPISGHRSVSWYQQTPGQGLQFLFEYFSETQRNKGNFPGRFSGRQFSNSRSEMNVSTLELGDSALYLCASSLVTDEQYFGPGTRLTVT.

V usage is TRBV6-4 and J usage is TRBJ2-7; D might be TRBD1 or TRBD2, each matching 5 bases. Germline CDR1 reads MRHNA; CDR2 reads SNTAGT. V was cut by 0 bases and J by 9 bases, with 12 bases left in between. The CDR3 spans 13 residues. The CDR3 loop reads CASSDSPGTRQYF. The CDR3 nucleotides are TGTGCCAGCAGTGACTCCCCCGGGACCAGGCAGTACTTC.

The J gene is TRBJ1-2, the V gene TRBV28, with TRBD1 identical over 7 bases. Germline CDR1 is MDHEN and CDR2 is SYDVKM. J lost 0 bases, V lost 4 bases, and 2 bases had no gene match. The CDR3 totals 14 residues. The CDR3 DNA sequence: TGTGCCAGCAGTTACAGGGGATCTAACTATGGCTACACCTTC. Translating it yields CASSYRGSNYGYTF.

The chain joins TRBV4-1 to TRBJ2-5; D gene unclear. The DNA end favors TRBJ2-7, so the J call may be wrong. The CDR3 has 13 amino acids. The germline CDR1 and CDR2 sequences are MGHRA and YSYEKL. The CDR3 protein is CASSQVQFDEQYF. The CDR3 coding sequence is TGCGCCAGCAGCCAAGTTCAATTTGACGAGCAGTACTTC.

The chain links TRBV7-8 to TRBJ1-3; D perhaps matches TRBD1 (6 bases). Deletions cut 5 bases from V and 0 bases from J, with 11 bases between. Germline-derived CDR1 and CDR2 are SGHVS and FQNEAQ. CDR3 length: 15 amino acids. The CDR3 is CASSHRGDSGNTIYF. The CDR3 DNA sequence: TGTGCCAGCAGCCATAGGGGGGACTCTGGAAACACCATATATTTT.

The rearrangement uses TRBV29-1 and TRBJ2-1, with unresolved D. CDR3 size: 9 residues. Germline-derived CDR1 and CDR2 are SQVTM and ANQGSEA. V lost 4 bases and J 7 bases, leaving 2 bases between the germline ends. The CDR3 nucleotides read TGCAGCGTTGTTAATGAGCAGTTCTTC. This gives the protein CSVVNEQFF.

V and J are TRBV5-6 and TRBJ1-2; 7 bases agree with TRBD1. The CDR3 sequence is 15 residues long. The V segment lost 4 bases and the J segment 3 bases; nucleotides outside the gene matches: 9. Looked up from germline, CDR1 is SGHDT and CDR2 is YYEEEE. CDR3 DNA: TGTGCCAGCAGCGACCCCGGGACAGTTCACTATGGCTACACCTTC. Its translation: CASSDPGTVHYGYTF.